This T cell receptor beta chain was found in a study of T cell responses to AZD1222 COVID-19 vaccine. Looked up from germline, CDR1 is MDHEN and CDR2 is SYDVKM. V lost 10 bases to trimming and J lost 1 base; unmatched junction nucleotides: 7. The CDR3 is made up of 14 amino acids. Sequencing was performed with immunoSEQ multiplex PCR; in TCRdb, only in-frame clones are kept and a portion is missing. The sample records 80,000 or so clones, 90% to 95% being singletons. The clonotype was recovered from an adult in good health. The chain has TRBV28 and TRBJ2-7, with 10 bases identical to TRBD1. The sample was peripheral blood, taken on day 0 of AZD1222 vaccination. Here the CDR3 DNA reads TGTGCCACCCTTTGGGGACAGGGGTCCTACGAGCAGTACTTC. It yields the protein CATLWGQGSYEQYF. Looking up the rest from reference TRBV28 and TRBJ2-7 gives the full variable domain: DVKVTQSSRYLVKRTGEKVFLECVQDMDHENMFWYRQDPGLGLRLIYFSYDVKMKEKGDIPEGYSVSREKKERFSLILESASTNQTSMYLCATLWGQGSYEQYFGPGTRLTVT.